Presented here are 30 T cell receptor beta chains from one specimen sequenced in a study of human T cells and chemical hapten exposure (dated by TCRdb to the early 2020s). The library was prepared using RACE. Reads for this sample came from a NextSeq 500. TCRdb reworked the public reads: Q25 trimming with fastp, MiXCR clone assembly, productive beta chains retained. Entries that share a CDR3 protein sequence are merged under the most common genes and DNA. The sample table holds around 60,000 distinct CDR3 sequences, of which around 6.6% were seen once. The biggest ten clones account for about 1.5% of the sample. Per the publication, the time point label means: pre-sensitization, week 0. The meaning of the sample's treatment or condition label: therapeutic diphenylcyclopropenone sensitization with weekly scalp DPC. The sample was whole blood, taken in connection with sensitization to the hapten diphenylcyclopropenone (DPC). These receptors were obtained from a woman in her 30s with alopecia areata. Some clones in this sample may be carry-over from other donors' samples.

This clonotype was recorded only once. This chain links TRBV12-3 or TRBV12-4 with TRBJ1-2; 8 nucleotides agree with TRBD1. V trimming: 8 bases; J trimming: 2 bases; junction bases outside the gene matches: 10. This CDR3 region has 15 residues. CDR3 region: CASAKLRGRNYGYTF. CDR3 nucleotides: TGTGCCAGCGCCAAACTCAGGGGGCGAAACTATGGCTACACCTTC.

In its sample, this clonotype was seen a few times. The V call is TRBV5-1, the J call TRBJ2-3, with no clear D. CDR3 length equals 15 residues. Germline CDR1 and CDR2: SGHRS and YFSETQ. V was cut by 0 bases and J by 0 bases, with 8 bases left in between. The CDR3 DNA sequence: TGCGCCAGCAGCTTGGCGGGCAGGAGCACAGATACGCAGTATTTT. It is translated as CASSLAGRSTDTQYF.

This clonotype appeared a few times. Here the CDR3 reads CASSVPLSSTDTQYF. DNA for the CDR3: TGTGCCAGCAGCGTTCCCTTATCCTCGACAGATACGCAGTATTTT. The chain recombines TRBV9 with TRBJ2-3; no reliable D call. In germline, CDR1 is SGDLS, CDR2 YYNGEE. CDR3 length equals 15 residues. With 2 bases removed from V and 3 bases from J, the gap between germline ends came to 13 bases.

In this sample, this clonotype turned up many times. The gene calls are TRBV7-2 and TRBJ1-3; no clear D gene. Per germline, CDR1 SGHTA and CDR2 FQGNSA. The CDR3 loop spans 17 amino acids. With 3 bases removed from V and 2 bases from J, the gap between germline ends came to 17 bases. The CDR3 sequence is CASSLGSLGGPGNTIYF. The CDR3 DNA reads TGTGCCAGCAGCTTGGGGAGTCTAGGCGGGCCTGGAAACACCATATATTTT.

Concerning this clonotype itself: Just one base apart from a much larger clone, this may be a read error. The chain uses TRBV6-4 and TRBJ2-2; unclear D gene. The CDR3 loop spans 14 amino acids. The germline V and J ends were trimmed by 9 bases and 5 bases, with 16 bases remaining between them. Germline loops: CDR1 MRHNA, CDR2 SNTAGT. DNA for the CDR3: TGTGCCAGGAGTTCCACGGGCCCGACCGGGGAGCTGTTTTTT. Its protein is CARSSTGPTGELFF.

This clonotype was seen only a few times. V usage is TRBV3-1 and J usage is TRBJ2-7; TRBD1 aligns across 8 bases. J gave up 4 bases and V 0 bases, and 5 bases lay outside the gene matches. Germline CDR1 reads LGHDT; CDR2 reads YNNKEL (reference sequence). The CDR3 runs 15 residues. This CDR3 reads CASSQEDRATYEQYF. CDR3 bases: TGTGCCAGCAGCCAAGAGGACAGGGCGACATACGAGCAGTACTTC.

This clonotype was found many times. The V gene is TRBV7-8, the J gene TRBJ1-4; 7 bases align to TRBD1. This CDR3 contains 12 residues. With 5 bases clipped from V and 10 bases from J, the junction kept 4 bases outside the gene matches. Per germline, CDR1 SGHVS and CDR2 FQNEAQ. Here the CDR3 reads CASSPNRGKLFF. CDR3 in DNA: TGTGCCAGCAGCCCCAACAGGGGAAAACTGTTTTTT.

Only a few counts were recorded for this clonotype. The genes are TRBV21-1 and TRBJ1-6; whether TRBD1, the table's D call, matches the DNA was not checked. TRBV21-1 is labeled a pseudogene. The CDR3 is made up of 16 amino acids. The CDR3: CASSPPGTGEGPPLHF. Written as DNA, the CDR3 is TGTGCCAGCAGCCCACCCGGGACAGGGGAGGGTCCACCCCTCCACTTT.

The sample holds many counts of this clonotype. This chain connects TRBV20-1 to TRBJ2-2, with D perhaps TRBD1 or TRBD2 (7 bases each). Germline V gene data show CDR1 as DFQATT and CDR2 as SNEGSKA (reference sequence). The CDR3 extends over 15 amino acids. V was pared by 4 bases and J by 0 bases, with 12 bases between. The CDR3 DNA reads TGCAGTGCTAATCAGGGGGGGGCGAACACCGGGGAGCTGTTTTTT. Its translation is CSANQGGANTGELFF.

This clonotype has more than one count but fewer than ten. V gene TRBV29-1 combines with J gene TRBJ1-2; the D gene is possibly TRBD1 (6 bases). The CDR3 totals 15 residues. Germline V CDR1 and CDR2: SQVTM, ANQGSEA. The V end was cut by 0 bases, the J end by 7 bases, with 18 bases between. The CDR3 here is CSVEDGALSGVGYTF. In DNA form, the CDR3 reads TGCAGCGTTGAAGATGGTGCACTGTCAGGGGTTGGCTACACCTTC.

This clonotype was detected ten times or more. CDR3 DNA: TGCGCCAGCAGCTTGGAGGGACAGGGATATGAAAAACTGTTTTTT. As protein: CASSLEGQGYEKLFF. This rearrangement joins TRBV5-1 to TRBJ1-4; 9 nucleotides agree with TRBD1. The CDR3 has 15 residues. With 0 bases clipped from V and 6 bases from J, the junction kept 3 bases outside the gene matches. CDR1 and CDR2 from the germline V gene are SGHRS and YFSETQ.

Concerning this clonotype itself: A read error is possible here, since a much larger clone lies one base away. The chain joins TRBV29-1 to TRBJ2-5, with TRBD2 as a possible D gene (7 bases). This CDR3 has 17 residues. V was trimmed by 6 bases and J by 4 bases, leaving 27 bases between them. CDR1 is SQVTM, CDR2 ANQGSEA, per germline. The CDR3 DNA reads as TGCAGCGTCACCGACAGGTCTGGGGGGGGGAGCAGAGAGACCCAGTACTTC. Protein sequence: CSVTDRSGGGSRETQYF.

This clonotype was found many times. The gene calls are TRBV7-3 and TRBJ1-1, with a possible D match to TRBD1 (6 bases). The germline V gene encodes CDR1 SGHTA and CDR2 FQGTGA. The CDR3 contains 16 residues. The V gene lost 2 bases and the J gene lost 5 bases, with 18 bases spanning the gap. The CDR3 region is CASSLSFVGGATEAFF. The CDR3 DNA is TGTGCCAGCAGCTTATCCTTCGTCGGGGGGGCGACTGAAGCTTTCTTT.

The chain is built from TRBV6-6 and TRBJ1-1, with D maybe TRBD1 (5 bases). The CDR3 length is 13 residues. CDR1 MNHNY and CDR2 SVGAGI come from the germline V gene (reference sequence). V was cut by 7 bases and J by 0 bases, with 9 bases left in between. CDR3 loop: CASNTGLNTEAFF. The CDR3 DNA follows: TGTGCCAGCAACACAGGACTGAACACTGAAGCTTTCTTT.

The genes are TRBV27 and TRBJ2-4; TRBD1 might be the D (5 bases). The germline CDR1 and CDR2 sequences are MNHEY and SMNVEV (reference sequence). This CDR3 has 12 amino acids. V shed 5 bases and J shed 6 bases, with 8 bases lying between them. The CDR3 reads CASSEQGNIQYF. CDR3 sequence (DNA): TGTGCCAGCAGTGAGCAGGGAAACATTCAGTACTTC.

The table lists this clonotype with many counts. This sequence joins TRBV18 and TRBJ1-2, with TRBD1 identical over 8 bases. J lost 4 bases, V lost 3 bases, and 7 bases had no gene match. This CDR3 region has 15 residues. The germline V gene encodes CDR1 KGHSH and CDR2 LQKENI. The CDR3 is CASSPPGGQGYGYTF. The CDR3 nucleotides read TGTGCCAGCTCACCTCCTGGAGGACAGGGCTATGGCTACACCTTC.

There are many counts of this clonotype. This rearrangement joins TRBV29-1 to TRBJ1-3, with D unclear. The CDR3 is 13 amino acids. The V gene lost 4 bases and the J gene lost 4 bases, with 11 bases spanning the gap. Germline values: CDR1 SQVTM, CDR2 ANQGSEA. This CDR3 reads CSVGAGVGNTIYF. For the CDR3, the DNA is TGCAGCGTTGGGGCCGGGGTCGGAAACACCATATATTTT. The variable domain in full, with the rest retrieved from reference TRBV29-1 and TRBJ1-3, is SAVISQKPSRDICQRGTSLTIQCQVDSQVTMMFWYRQQPGQSLTLIATANQGSEATYESGFVIDKFPISRPNLTFSTLTVSNMSPEDSSIYLCSVGAGVGNTIYFGEGSWLTVV.

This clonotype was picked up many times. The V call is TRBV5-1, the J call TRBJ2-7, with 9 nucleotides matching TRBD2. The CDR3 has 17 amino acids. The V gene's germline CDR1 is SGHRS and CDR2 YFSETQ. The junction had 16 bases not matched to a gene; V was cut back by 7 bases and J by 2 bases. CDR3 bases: TGCGCCAGCTCGCAAGACCCGCGGCGGGGGGGAACCTACGAGCAGTACTTC. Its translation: CASSQDPRRGGTYEQYF.

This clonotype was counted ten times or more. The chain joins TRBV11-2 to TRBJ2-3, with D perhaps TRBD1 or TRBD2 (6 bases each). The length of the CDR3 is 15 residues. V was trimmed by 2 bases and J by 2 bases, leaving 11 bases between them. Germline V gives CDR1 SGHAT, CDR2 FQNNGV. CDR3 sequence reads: CASSLIPGATDTQYF. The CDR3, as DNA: TGTGCCAGCAGCTTAATTCCGGGGGCCACAGATACGCAGTATTTT.

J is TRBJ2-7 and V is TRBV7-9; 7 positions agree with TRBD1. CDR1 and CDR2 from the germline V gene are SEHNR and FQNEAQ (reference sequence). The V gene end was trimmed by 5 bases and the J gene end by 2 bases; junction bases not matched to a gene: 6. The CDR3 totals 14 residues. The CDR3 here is CASSPPGQPYEQYF. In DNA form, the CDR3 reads TGTGCCAGCAGCCCCCCGGGACAGCCCTACGAGCAGTACTTC.

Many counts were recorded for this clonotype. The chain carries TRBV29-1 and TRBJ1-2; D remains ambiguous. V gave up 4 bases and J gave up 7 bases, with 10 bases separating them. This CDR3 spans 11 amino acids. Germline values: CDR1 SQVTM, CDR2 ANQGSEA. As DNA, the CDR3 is TGCAGCGTTGTACACGAGGGTGGCTACACCTTC. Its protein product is CSVVHEGGYTF.

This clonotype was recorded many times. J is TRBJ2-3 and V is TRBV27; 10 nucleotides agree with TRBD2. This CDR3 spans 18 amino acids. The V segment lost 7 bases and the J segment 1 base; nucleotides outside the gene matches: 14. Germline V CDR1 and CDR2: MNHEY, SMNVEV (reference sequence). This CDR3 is CASKYSSGGAGGTDTQYF. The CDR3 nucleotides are TGTGCCAGCAAATATAGCAGCGGGGGGGCCGGTGGCACAGATACGCAGTATTTT.

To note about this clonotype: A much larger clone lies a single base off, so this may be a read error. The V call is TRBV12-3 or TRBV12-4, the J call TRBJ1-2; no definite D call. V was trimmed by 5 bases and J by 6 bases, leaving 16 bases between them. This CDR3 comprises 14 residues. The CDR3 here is CASSPRVHNHGYTF. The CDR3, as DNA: TGTGCCAGCAGTCCCCGCGTCCACAACCATGGCTACACCTTC.

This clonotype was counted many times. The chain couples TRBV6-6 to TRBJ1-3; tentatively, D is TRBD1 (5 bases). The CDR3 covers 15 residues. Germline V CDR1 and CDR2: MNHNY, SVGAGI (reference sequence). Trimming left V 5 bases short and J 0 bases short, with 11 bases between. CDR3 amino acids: CASSGAASSGNTIYF. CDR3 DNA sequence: TGTGCCAGCAGTGGGGCCGCCAGCTCTGGAAACACCATATATTTT.

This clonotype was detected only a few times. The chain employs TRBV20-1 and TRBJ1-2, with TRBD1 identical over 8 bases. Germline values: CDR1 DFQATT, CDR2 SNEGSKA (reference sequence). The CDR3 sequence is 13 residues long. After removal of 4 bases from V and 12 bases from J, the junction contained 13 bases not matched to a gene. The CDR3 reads CSAKHDRGGGDTF. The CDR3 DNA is TGCAGTGCTAAACATGACAGGGGAGGAGGCGACACCTTC.

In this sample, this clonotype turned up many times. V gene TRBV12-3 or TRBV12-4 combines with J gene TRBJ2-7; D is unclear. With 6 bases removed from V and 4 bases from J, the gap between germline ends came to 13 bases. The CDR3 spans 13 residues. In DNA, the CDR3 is TGTGCCAGCAGCTCTCCCCAGTTGTACGAGCAGTACTTC. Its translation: CASSSPQLYEQYF.

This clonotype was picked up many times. The CDR3 nucleotides read TGTGCCAGCAGGTCAACTAATGAAAAACTGTTTTTT. Its translation is CASRSTNEKLFF. The chain recombines TRBV7-9 with TRBJ1-4; D remains ambiguous. The germline gives CDR1 SEHNR, CDR2 FQNEAQ (reference sequence). The V and J ends lost 6 bases and 0 bases respectively, with 2 bases between them. The CDR3 covers 12 residues.

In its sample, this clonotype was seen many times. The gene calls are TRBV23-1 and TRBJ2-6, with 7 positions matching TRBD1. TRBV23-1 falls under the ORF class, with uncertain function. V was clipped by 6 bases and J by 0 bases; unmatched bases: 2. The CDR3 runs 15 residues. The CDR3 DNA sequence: TGCGCCAGCAGGACAGGGTTCTCTGGGGCCAACGTCCTGACTTTC. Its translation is CASRTGFSGANVLTF.

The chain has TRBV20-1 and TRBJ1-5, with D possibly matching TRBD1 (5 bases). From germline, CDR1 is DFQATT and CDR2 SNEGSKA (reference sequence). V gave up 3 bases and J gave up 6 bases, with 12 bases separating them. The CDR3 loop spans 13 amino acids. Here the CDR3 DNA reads TGCAGTGCTAGCGGCGGGGCTGGTCAGCCCCAGCATTTT. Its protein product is CSASGGAGQPQHF.

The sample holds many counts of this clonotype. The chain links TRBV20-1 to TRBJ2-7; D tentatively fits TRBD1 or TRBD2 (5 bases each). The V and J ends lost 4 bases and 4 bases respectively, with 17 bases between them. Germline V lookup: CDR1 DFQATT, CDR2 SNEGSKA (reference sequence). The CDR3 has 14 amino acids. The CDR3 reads CSAKPGTVLYEQYF. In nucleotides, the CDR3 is TGCAGTGCTAAACCCGGGACGGTACTTTACGAGCAGTACTTC.